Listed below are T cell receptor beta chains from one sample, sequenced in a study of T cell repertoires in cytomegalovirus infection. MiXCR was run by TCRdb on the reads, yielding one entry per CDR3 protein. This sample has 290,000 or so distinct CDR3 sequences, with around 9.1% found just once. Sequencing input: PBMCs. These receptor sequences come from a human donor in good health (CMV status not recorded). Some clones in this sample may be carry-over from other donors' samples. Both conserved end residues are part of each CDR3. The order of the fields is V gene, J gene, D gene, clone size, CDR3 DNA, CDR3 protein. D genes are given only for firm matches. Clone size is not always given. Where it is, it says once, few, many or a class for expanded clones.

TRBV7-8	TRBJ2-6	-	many	TGTGCCAGCAGCTTAGCGGTTTCGAGGGCTGACGAAGCTGGGGCCAACGTCCTGACTTTC	CASSLAVSRADEAGANVLTF
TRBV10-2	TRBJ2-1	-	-	TGCGCCAGCAGGGGTCCGGGCGAGCAGTCCTTC	CASRGPGEQSF
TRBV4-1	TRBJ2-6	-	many	TGCGCCAGCAGCCAAGATCCCCTACACGTCTCTGGGGCCAACGTCCTGACTTTC	CASSQDPLHVSGANVLTF
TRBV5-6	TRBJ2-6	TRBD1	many	TGTGCCAGCAGCCCACCGGGACAGGGTTTCTCTGGGGCCAACGTCCTGACTTTC	CASSPPGQGFSGANVLTF
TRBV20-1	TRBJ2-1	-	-	TGCAGTGCCCCCCGTTACGGTTACAATGAGCAGTTCTTC	CSAPRYGYNEQFF
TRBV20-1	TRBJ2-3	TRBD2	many	TGCAGTGCTAGATTCCAGCGGGGGACCACAGATACGCAGTATTTT	CSARFQRGTTDTQYF
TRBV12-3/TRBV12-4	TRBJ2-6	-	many	TGTGCCAGCAGTTTACGGAACACTGGGGCCAACGTCCTGACTTTC	CASSLRNTGANVLTF
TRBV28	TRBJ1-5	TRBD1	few	TGTGCCAGCAGACACTCCGGGACAGGGGTTCAGCCCCAGCATTTT	CASRHSGTGVQPQHF
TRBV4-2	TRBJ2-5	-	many	TGTGCCAGCAGCCAGTGGACTGGAGAGACCCAGTACTTC	CASSQWTGETQYF
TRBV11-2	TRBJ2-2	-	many	TGTGCCAGCAGCTTCGCCACCGGGGAGCTGTTTTTT	CASSFATGELFF
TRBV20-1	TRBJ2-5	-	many	TGCAGTGCTAGACCGCCTGTGGTCAGTAGAGAGACCCAGTACTTC	CSARPPVVSRETQYF
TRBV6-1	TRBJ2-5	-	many	TGTGCCAGCAAAGGCACCCAAGAGACCCAGTACTTC	CASKGTQETQYF
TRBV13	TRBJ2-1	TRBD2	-	TGTGCCTGCAGCTTAGGCCCGTTACTCGCGGGGGGGTACAATGAGCAGTTCTTC	CACSLGPLLAGGYNEQFF
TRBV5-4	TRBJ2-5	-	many	TGTGCCAGCAGCTCCGGCAGGGAAGCGGAGACCCAGTACTTC	CASSSGREAETQYF
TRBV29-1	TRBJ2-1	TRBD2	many	TGCAGCGTTGTAGGTCTAGCGGTTTACAATGAGCAGTTCTTC	CSVVGLAVYNEQFF
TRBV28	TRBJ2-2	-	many	TGTGCCAGCAGCCCCGGCGGGGGACAGCGGAACACCGGGGAGCTGTTTTTT	CASSPGGGQRNTGELFF
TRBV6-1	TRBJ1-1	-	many	TGTGCCAGCAGGTGGACAGAGAACACTGAAGCTTTCTTT	CASRWTENTEAFF
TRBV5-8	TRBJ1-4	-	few	TGTGCCAGCAGCTCCGGGGACGGAGGGAGAGGTGAAAAACTGTTTTTT	CASSSGDGGRGEKLFF
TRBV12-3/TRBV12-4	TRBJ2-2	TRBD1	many	TGTGCCAGCAGTGGACCGGGACAGACGAGGGCCGGGGAGCTGTTTTTT	CASSGPGQTRAGELFF
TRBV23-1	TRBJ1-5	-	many	TGCGCCAGCAGTCACCCGGGAGGGTACAGCAATCAGCCCCAGCATTTT	CASSHPGGYSNQPQHF
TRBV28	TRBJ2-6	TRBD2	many	TGTGCCAGCAGTAGACTAGCGGGTCCCGGCTCTGGGGCCAACGTCCTGACTTTC	CASSRLAGPGSGANVLTF
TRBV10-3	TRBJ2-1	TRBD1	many	TGTGCCATCATGGGACAGGGGTCGTTCAATGAGCAGTTCTTC	CAIMGQGSFNEQFF
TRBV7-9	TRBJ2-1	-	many	TGTGCCAGCAGCTTAGGTAAATCGCAATACAATGAGCAGTTCTTC	CASSLGKSQYNEQFF
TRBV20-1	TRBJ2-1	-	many	TGCAGTGCTGCAGGACTATCCTTTGACAATGAGCAGTTCTTC	CSAAGLSFDNEQFF
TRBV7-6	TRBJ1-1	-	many	TGTGCCAGCAGCTTGGAACAGAACACTGAAGCTTTCTTT	CASSLEQNTEAFF
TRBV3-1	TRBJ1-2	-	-	TGTGCCAGCAGCCAACTACAGGGAAGGTCTAGTGGCTACACCTTC	CASSQLQGRSSGYTF
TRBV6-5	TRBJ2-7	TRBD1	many	TGTGCCAGCAGTTATGGGGCAGGGGGAAGGGTTGCCTACGAGCAGTACTTC	CASSYGAGGRVAYEQYF
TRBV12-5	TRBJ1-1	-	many	TGTGCTAGTGGCCCTAGGAACACTGAAGCTTTCTTT	CASGPRNTEAFF
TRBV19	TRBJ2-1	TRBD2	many	TGTGCCAGTAGTATAGGAAGCGGGGGAGAGCAGTTCTTC	CASSIGSGGEQFF
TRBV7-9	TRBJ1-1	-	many	TGTGCCAGCAGCTCGAAAGAGGGAATCAACACTGAAGCTTTCTTT	CASSSKEGINTEAFF
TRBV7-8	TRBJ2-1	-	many	TGTGCCAGCACCTCCCGGGACATTGTTTTTCGGGAGCAGTTCTTC	CASTSRDIVFREQFF
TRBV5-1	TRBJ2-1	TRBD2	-	TGCGCCAGCAGCCGTGGGGCTAGCGGGGGGGCTGGTGAGCAGTTCTTC	CASSRGASGGAGEQFF
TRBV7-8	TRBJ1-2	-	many	TGTGCCAGCAGCTTAGCGGTCGGGACGGCCCATCGTAACTATGGCTACACCTTC	CASSLAVGTAHRNYGYTF
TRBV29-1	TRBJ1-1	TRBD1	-	TGCAGCGTTTCACCGGGACAGGGGGAAGAAGCTTTCTTT	CSVSPGQGEEAFF
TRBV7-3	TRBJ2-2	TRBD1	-	TGTGCCAGCAGCGCCGAGGGGGCAAGCACCGGGGAGCTGTTTTTT	CASSAEGASTGELFF
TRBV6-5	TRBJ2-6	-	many	TGTGCCAGCAGTTACTCATCGGGGGGGGCCAACGTCCTGACTTTC	CASSYSSGGANVLTF
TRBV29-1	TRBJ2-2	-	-	TGCAGCGTAGGGTCGACAGGCTACACCGGGGAGCTGTTTTTT	CSVGSTGYTGELFF
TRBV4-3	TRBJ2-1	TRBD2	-	TGCGCCAGCAGCCAAGATCTAGCGGGGGGCTACAATGAGCAGTTCTTC	CASSQDLAGGYNEQFF
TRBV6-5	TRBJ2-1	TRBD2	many	TGTGCCAGCAGTGTCCCGGGGGGTGGCAATGAGCAGTTCTTC	CASSVPGGGNEQFF
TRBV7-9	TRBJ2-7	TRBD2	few	TGTGCCAGCAGCCCTAGCGGGGGGGCGTACGAGCAGTACTTC	CASSPSGGAYEQYF
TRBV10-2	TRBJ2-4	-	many	TGCGCCAGCATGTCACAGGGTATCGTAGGCATTCAGTACTTC	CASMSQGIVGIQYF
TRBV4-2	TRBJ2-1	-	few	TGTGCCAGCAGCCAAGAGTTACAGTCCTACAATGAGCAGTTCTTC	CASSQELQSYNEQFF
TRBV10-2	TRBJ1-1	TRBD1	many	TGCGCCAGCAGACCGACAGGGATAAACACTGAAGCTTTCTTT	CASRPTGINTEAFF
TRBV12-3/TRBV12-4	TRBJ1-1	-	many	TGTGCCAGCACTTTAGTGCGACGGAGCACTGAAGCTTTCTTT	CASTLVRRSTEAFF
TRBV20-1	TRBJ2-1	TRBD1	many	TGCAGTGCCCGGCGAGGGGGCGCCTACAATGAGCAGTTCTTC	CSARRGGAYNEQFF
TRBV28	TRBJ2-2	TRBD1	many	TGTGCCAGCAGTAGACAGGGGATTGCCGGGGAGCTGTTTTTT	CASSRQGIAGELFF
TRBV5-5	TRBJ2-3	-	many	TGTGCCAGCAGCTTGGAGGGCAGGGGTCTGGGAGATACGCAGTATTTT	CASSLEGRGLGDTQYF
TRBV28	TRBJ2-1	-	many	TGTGCCAGCAGTTCCAGCGGGTTTTACAATGAGCAGTTCTTC	CASSSSGFYNEQFF
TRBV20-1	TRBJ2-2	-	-	TGCAGTGCTAGCCCCCCCCACGGGACTCAGAAGGACACCGGGGAGCTGTTTTTT	CSASPPHGTQKDTGELFF
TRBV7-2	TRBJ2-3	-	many	TGTGCCAGCAGCACTTACCCAGATACGCAGTATTTT	CASSTYPDTQYF
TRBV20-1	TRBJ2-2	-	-	TGCAGTGCTGGCCGCAACAGGGCTGACACCGGGGAGCTGTTTTTT	CSAGRNRADTGELFF
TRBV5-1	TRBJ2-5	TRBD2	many	TGCGCCAGCAGCACGGGACTAGCGGGGGGACAAGAGACCCAGTACTTC	CASSTGLAGGQETQYF
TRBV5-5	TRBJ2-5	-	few	TGTGCCAGCAGCGGCACCGGAACGTACCAAGAGACCCAGTACTTC	CASSGTGTYQETQYF
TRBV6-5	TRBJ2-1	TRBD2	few	TGTGCCAGCAGTTGGACTAGCGGGGCTTACAATGAGCAGTTCTTC	CASSWTSGAYNEQFF
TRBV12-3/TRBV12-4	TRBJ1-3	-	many	TGTGCCACCCTAACCACGGGGGCTGGAAACACCATATATTTT	CATLTTGAGNTIYF
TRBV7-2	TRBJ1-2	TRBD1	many	TGTGCCAGCAGCTTAACGGCCTGGGACAGCTATGGCTACACCTTC	CASSLTAWDSYGYTF
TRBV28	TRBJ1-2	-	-	TGTGCCAGCAGTTCCGGGACCCACCCCTCCTCATATGGCTACACCTTC	CASSSGTHPSSYGYTF